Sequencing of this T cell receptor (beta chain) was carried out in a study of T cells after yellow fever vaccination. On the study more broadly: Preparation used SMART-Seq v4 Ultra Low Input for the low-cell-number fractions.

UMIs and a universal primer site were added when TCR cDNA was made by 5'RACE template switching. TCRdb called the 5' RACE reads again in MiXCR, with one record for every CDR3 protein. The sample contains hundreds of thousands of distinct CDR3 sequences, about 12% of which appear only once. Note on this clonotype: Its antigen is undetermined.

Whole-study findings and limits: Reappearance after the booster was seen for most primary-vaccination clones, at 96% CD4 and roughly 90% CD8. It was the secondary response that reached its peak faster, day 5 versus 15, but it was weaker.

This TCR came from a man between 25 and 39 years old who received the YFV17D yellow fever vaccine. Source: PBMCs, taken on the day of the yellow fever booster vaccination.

DNA of the CDR3: TGTGCCAGCAGCGTAGGAGATGGACAGACTAACTATGGCTACACCTTC. The encoded protein is CASSVGDGQTNYGYTF. The genes are TRBV9 and TRBJ1-2; D perhaps matches TRBD1 (6 bases). The CDR3 has 16 residues. Trimming took 0 bases from V and 0 from J, leaving 12 bases between them. From germline, CDR1 is SGDLS and CDR2 YYNGEE. The full variable domain, with the rest looked up from reference TRBV9 and TRBJ1-2, is DSGVTQTPKHLITATGQRVTLRCSPRSGDLSVYWYQQSLDQGLQFLIQYYNGEERAKGNILERFSAQQFPDLHSELNLSSLELGDSALYFCASSVGDGQTNYGYTFGSGTRLTVV.